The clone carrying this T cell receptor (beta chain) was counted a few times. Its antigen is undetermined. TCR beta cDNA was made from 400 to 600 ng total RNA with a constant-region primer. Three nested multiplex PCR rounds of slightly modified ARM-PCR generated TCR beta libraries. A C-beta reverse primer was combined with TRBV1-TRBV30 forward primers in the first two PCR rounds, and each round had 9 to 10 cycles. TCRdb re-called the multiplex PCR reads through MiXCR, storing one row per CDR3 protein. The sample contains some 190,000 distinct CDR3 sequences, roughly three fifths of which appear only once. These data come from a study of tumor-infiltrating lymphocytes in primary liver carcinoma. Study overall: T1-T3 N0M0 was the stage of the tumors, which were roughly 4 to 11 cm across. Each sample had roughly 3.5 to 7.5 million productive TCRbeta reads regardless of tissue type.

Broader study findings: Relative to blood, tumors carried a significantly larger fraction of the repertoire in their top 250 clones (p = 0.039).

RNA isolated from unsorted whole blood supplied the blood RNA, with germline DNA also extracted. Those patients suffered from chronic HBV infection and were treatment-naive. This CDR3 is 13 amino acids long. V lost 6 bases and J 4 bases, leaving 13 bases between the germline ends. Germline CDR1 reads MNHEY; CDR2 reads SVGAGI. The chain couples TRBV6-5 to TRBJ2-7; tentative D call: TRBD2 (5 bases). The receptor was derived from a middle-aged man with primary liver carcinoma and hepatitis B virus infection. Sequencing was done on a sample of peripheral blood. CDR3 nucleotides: TGTGCCAGCAGGGCGGGTCCTGTTTACGAGCAGTACTTC. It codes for CASRAGPVYEQYF.